Each of the 5 T cell receptor beta chains below was sequenced from the same sample in a study of response to subunit inactivated influenza vaccine. TCRdb passed the RT-PCR reads through MiXCR, listing each CDR3 protein once. The sample has 300,000 to 350,000 distinct CDR3 sequences, about 20% seen once. This sample comprised PBMCs from blood, obtained less than 22 months after vaccination. These receptors were collected from a man between 50 and 75 years old who received an inactivated influenza vaccine.

This clonotype was observed once. The chain combines TRBV12-3 or TRBV12-4 with TRBJ2-7, with D possibly being TRBD1 (7 bases). V lost 6 bases to trimming and J lost 5 bases, with 11 bases between them. The CDR3 totals 12 residues. The CDR3 loop is CASREGAHEQYF. CDR3 DNA: TGTGCCAGCAGGGAGGGGGCCCACGAGCAGTACTTC.

This clonotype has only a few counts. The genes are TRBV29-1 and TRBJ2-5; maybe TRBD2 (6 bases). Trimming shortened V by 3 bases and J by 1 base, and 9 bases separated the two germline ends. Per the germline V gene, CDR1 is SQVTM and CDR2 is ANQGSEA. CDR3 size: 13 residues. Written as DNA, the CDR3 is TGCAGCGTTGAGTGGGGGGTCCAAGAGACCCAGTACTTC. Translating gives CSVEWGVQETQYF.

The CDR3 protein is CASSYSRTDYQPQHF. CDR3 nucleotides: TGTGCCAGCAGTTACTCGAGGACAGATTATCAGCCCCAGCATTTT. V is TRBV6-2 or TRBV6-3 and J is TRBJ1-5, with a tentative D call TRBD1 (6 bases). Germline loops: CDR1 MNHEY, CDR2 SVGEGT. The CDR3 loop spans 15 amino acids. Trimming took 0 bases from V and 5 from J, leaving 11 bases between them.

This clonotype has only a few counts. The chain recombines TRBV19 with TRBJ1-1; 8 positions match TRBD1. The CDR3 has 18 residues. V was clipped by 2 bases and J by 1 base; unmatched bases: 12. Germline lookup yields CDR1 LNHDA and CDR2 SQIVND (reference sequence). The CDR3 nucleotides are TGTGCCAGTAGTATAAGAGGTAGGGACAGGTCGACGAACACTGAAGCTTTCTTT. Amino acids: CASSIRGRDRSTNTEAFF.

The rearrangement uses TRBV4-1 and TRBJ1-2; a weak D match, TRBD1 (6 bases). The germline gives CDR1 MGHRA, CDR2 YSYEKL. Trimming stripped 2 bases from V and 8 bases from J, with 12 bases between. The CDR3 consists of 13 residues. CDR3: CASSQTGATGYTF. CDR3 sequence (DNA): TGCGCCAGCAGCCAAACGGGGGCGACCGGCTACACCTTC.